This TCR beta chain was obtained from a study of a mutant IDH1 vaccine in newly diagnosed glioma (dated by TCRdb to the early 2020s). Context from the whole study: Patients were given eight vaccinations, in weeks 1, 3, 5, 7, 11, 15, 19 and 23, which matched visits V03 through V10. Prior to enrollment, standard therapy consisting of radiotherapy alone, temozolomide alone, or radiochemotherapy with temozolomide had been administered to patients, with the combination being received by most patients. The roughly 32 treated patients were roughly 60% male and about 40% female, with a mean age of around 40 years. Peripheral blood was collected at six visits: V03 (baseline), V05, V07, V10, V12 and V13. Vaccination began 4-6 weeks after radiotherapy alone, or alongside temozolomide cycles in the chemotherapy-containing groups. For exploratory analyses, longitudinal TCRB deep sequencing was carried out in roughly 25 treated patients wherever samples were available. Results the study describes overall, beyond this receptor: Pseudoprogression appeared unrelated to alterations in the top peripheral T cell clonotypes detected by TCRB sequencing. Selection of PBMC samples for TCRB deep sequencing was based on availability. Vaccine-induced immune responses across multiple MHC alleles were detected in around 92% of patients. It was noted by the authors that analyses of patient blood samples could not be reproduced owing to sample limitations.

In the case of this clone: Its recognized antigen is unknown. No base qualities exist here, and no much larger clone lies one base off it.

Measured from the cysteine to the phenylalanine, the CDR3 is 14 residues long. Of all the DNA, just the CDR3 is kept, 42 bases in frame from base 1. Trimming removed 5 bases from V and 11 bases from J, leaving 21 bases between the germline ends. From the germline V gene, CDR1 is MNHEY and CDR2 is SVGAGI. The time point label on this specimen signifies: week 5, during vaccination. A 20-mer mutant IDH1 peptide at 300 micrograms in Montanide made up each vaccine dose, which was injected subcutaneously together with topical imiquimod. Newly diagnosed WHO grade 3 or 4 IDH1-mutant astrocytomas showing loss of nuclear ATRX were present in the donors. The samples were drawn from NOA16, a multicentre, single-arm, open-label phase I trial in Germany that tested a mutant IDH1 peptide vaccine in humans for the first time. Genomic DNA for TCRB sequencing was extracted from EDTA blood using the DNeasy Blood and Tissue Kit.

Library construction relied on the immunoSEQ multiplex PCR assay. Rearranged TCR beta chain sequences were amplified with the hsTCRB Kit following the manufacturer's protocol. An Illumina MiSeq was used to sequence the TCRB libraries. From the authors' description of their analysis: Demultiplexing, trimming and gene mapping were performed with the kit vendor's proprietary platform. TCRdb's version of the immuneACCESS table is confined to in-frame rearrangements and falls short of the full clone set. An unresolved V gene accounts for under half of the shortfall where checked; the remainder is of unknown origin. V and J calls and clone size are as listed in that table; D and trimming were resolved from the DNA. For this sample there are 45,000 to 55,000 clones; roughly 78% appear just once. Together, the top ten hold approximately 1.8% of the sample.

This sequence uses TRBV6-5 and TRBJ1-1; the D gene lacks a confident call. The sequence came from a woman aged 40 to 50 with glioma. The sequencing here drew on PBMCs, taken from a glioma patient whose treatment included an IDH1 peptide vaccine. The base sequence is TGTGCCAGCAGTGCCCGGTCGCTCGTCCGGCAGGCTTTCTTT. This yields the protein CASSARSLVRQAFF.